A single sample gave rise to the 17 T cell receptor beta chains below, sequenced in a study of shared clonotypes between healthy human individuals. Naive CD8 cells, CD45RO-negative and positively selected for CCR7, excluded terminally differentiated effector memory CD45RA+ cells. Profiling relied on immunoSEQ multiplex PCR, and the TCRdb table lists in-frame clones only, not all of them. The sample shows under 600,000 clones, 95% to 98% of them seen only once. Sequencing used naive CD8+ T cells sorted from blood. The receptor set was obtained from a man aged 25-45 years in good health.

The V call is TRBV6-5, the J call TRBJ2-7; no clear D gene. Germline CDR1 MNHEY, CDR2 SVGAGI. This CDR3 region has 15 residues. V was cut by 5 bases and J by 4 bases, with 18 bases left in between. The CDR3 DNA reads as TGTGCCAGCAGTCCCTGGCACGCCGCCGCGTACGAGCAGTACTTC. It encodes CASSPWHAAAYEQYF.

The chain joins TRBV7-9 to TRBJ2-3, with D possibly matching TRBD1 (5 bases). V lost 6 bases, J lost 4 bases, and 14 bases lay in between. The CDR3 is 14 amino acids. Looked up from germline, CDR1 is SEHNR and CDR2 is FQNEAQ (reference sequence). In DNA, the CDR3 is TGTGCCAGCAGTTCTAACACCAGGGCAGATACGCAGTATTTT. Translated, it gives CASSSNTRADTQYF.

This clone was detected once. This chain connects TRBV30 to TRBJ2-7; D tentatively fits TRBD1 or TRBD2 (5 bases each). This CDR3 spans 14 amino acids. The V and J ends lost 0 bases and 2 bases respectively, with 11 bases between them. Germline V lookup: CDR1 GTSNPN, CDR2 SVGIG (reference sequence). CDR3 loop: CAWSVREGPYEQYF. Here the CDR3 DNA reads TGTGCCTGGAGTGTACGAGAGGGGCCCTACGAGCAGTACTTC.

The chain uses TRBV18 and TRBJ2-5; D is perhaps TRBD1 or TRBD2 (5 bases each). Germline V gene data show CDR1 as KGHSH and CDR2 as LQKENI. The V end lost 6 bases, the J end lost 5 bases, and 16 bases lay between the germline ends. The CDR3 extends over 14 amino acids. The CDR3 loop reads CASSPGTPGETQYF. In DNA, the CDR3 is TGTGCCAGCTCCCCCGGGACCCCTGGGGAGACCCAGTACTTC.

This chain uses TRBV18 with TRBJ1-1; no clear D gene. V lost 2 bases, J lost 2 bases, and 21 bases lay in between. The germline gives CDR1 KGHSH, CDR2 LQKENI. The CDR3 has 18 residues. This CDR3 reads CASSPGSRGGGGNTEAFF. The CDR3 nucleotides read TGTGCCAGCTCACCAGGAAGCCGGGGAGGTGGTGGAAACACTGAAGCTTTCTTT. The full variable domain, with the rest looked up from reference TRBV18 and TRBJ1-1, is NAGVMQNPRHLVRRRGQEARLRCSPMKGHSHVYWYRQLPEEGLKFMVYLQKENIIDESGMPKERFSAEFPKEGPSILRIQQVVRGDSAAYFCASSPGSRGGGGNTEAFFGQGTRLTVV.

The V call is TRBV11-2, the J call TRBJ1-2; D unresolved. The CDR3 consists of 18 residues. The germline V and J ends were trimmed by 1 base and 0 bases, with 18 bases remaining between them. Germline V lookup: CDR1 SGHAT, CDR2 FQNNGV. The CDR3 is CASSLVKGPVRANYGYTF. CDR3 bases: TGTGCCAGCAGCTTAGTGAAGGGCCCAGTTCGAGCTAACTATGGCTACACCTTC.

Concerning this clone itself: This specimen includes other DNA sequences encoding the same CDR3. This chain joins TRBV7-6 and TRBJ2-7; D not resolved. The germline V and J ends were trimmed by 1 base and 4 bases, with 8 bases remaining between them. Germline CDR1 and CDR2: SGHVS and FNYEAQ. The CDR3 loop spans 13 amino acids. In nucleotides, the CDR3 is TGTGCCAGCAGCTTAGGTATCAGTTACGAGCAGTACTTC. Protein product: CASSLGISYEQYF.

This sequence joins TRBV29-1 and TRBJ2-3; no firm D call. Germline CDR1 is SQVTM and CDR2 is ANQGSEA. Trimming removed 7 bases from V and 0 bases from J, with 20 bases in between. This CDR3 is built from 16 residues. CDR3: CSAISRNSKSTDTQYF. The CDR3 DNA sequence: TGCAGCGCTATTTCGAGGAACAGTAAAAGCACAGATACGCAGTATTTT.

V usage is TRBV4-1 and J usage is TRBJ1-5; tentative D call: TRBD1 (5 bases). Germline loops: CDR1 MGHRA, CDR2 YSYEKL. The CDR3 extends over 13 amino acids. V was shortened by 4 bases and J by 4 bases, with 8 bases between the two germline ends. The CDR3 is CASSLQENQPQHF. CDR3 in DNA: TGCGCCAGCAGCCTACAGGAAAATCAGCCCCAGCATTTT.

The chain employs TRBV25-1 and TRBJ1-2; 7 bases fit TRBD1. Germline V gene sequence: CDR1 MGHDK, CDR2 SYGVNS. The CDR3 covers 14 residues. Losses at the gene ends were 8 bases for V and 7 bases for J; bases not matched to a gene: 13. CDR3 coding DNA: TGTGCCAGCTCTCGGACAGGCCCCATAGGTGGCTACACCTTC. This sequence encodes CASSRTGPIGGYTF.

This rearrangement joins TRBV7-9 to TRBJ2-7, with D possibly being TRBD2 (7 bases). Germline CDR1 is SEHNR and CDR2 is FQNEAQ (reference sequence). V gave up 7 bases and J gave up 2 bases, with 12 bases separating them. CDR3 length: 13 amino acids. This CDR3 reads CASTGGLPYEQYF. CDR3 DNA: TGTGCCAGCACCGGGGGGCTCCCCTACGAGCAGTACTTC.

In its sample, this clone was seen many times. The V call is TRBV27, the J call TRBJ2-1, with D possibly TRBD1 on 6 matching bases. The CDR3 consists of 16 residues. With 1 base removed from V and 8 bases from J, the gap between germline ends came to 18 bases. Germline V gene sequence: CDR1 MNHEY, CDR2 SMNVEV (reference sequence). The CDR3 DNA reads as TGTGCCAGCAGTTTATTGGGACATAACGTGGGTGATGAGCAGTTCTTC. It codes for CASSLLGHNVGDEQFF.

This chain uses TRBV7-9 with TRBJ2-1, with 8 bases aligning to TRBD1. After removal of 2 bases from V and 7 bases from J, the junction contained 4 bases not matched to a gene. CDR3 length: 14 residues. The germline gives CDR1 SEHNR, CDR2 FQNEAQ (reference sequence). The CDR3 protein is CASSLTDRVNEQFF. CDR3 in DNA: TGTGCCAGCAGCTTAACGGACAGGGTTAATGAGCAGTTCTTC.

This clone was seen just once. The chain employs TRBV25-1 and TRBJ1-5; D uncertain. V was cut by 7 bases and J by 5 bases, with 9 bases left in between. This CDR3 spans 12 amino acids. Germline V lookup: CDR1 MGHDK, CDR2 SYGVNS. As DNA, the CDR3 is TGTGCCAGCACCCCAGTGGATCAGCCCCAGCATTTT. This gives the protein CASTPVDQPQHF.

The V gene is TRBV6-5, the J gene TRBJ2-7; a possible D gene is TRBD2 (5 bases). The V and J ends lost 7 bases and 0 bases respectively, with 16 bases between them. This CDR3 is built from 15 residues. CDR1 and CDR2 from the germline V gene are MNHEY and SVGAGI. Here the CDR3 DNA reads TGTGCCAGCATCGACCTTCGGGGTAGCTCCTACGAGCAGTACTTC. It translates to CASIDLRGSSYEQYF.

CDR3 protein: CASSWLQMNTGELFF. CDR3 nucleotide sequence: TGTGCCAGCAGCTGGCTACAGATGAACACCGGGGAGCTGTTTTTT. The gene calls are TRBV7-9 and TRBJ2-2; no firm D call. Germline V gene sequence: CDR1 SEHNR, CDR2 FQNEAQ (reference sequence). The CDR3 loop spans 15 amino acids. Trimming took 4 bases from V and 1 from J, leaving 10 bases between them.

The chain has TRBV21-1 and TRBJ2-7; the DNA was not compared with TRBD1, the D call given in the table. TRBV21-1 is described as a pseudogene. The CDR3 has 13 residues. The DNA for the CDR3 is TGTGCCAGCAGCACAAGGACAGACTACGAGCAGTACTTC. Amino acid sequence: CASSTRTDYEQYF.